Below, 27 T cell receptor beta chains from the same sample are listed, as sequenced in a study of blood T cell repertoires in COVID-19. Assay used: immunoSEQ multiplex PCR; TCRdb lists only in-frame clones, some missing. Counted here are some 120,000 clones, roughly 80% occurring once; the ten biggest clones make up over 6.5%. The sequenced sample consisted of peripheral blood. These receptors originate from a human donor in a cohort sampled during active COVID-19.

V usage is TRBV5-1 and J usage is TRBJ2-2; 7 bases align to TRBD1. The CDR3 loop spans 15 amino acids. Unmatched junction bases numbered 9, after V lost 5 bases and J lost 5 bases. CDR1 and CDR2 from the germline V gene are SGHRS and YFSETQ. This CDR3 reads CASRPGTDYTGELFF. CDR3 DNA: TGCGCCAGCAGACCCGGGACAGATTATACCGGGGAGCTGTTTTTT.

CDR3 nucleotides: TGTGCCAGCAGTTCCCTCAGGGGCCTGGGGCAGTACTTC. As protein: CASSSLRGLGQYF. The V and J genes are TRBV12-3 or TRBV12-4 and TRBJ2-7; a weak D match, TRBD1 (6 bases). The CDR3 loop spans 13 amino acids. V dropped 4 bases and J dropped 9 bases, with 16 bases sitting between them.

The V gene is TRBV10-1, the J gene TRBJ1-1; D perhaps matches TRBD1 (5 bases). Germline V gene lookup returns CDR1 WNHNN and CDR2 SYGVQD (reference sequence). CDR3 length: 13 amino acids. V was trimmed by 4 bases and J by 2 bases, leaving 8 bases between them. CDR3 nucleotides: TGCGCCAGCAGTGGGGACTCCAACACTGAAGCTTTCTTT. Amino acids: CASSGDSNTEAFF.

This clone is a singleton in its sample. This chain uses TRBV5-1 with TRBJ2-7; a possible D gene is TRBD2 (6 bases). V gave up 7 bases and J gave up 1 base, with 18 bases separating them. The V gene's germline CDR1 is SGHRS and CDR2 YFSETQ. The CDR3 contains 15 residues. The CDR3 nucleotides are TGCGCCAGCGCCCCCTACGGAGGGTCTTCCTACGAGCAGTACTTC. Translation gives CASAPYGGSSYEQYF.

The chain links TRBV28 to TRBJ1-3; D gene ambiguous. Deletions cut 8 bases from V and 2 bases from J, with 25 bases between. Germline V gene sequence: CDR1 MDHEN, CDR2 SYDVKM. CDR3 length equals 18 residues. CDR3 DNA: TGTGCCAGCGGAAACAGATGGCGTCCTTCATATACTGGAAACACCATATATTTT. It yields the protein CASGNRWRPSYTGNTIYF.

The CDR3 loop reads CASSAIGTSGSYEQYF. CDR3 nucleotides: TGTGCCAGCAGCGCGATAGGGACTAGCGGATCTTACGAGCAGTACTTC. The V call is TRBV5-6, the J call TRBJ2-7; 11 bases fit TRBD2. Germline-derived CDR1 and CDR2 are SGHDT and YYEEEE. The CDR3 runs 16 residues. V was pared by 4 bases and J by 4 bases, with 10 bases of the junction left unmatched.

The rearrangement uses TRBV21-1 and TRBJ1-2. TRBV21-1 is a listed pseudogene. The CDR3 length is 11 residues. This CDR3 is CASSAGYGYTF. DNA for the CDR3: TGTGCCAGCAGCGCCGGCTATGGCTACACCTTC.

This chain uses TRBV27 with TRBJ2-7, with 7 bases lining up with TRBD1. This CDR3 comprises 14 residues. Germline CDR1 reads MNHEY; CDR2 reads SMNVEV (reference sequence). V shed 2 bases and J 1 base; nucleotides not matched to a gene: 2. The CDR3 DNA reads TGTGCCAGCAGTTTAGCCAGGGGGTCCTACGAGCAGTACTTC. This translates into CASSLARGSYEQYF.

V and J are TRBV10-2 and TRBJ2-7, with TRBD1 matching over 9 bases. J lost 5 bases, V lost 2 bases, and 7 bases had no gene match. The CDR3 loop spans 15 amino acids. Looked up from germline, CDR1 is WSHSY and CDR2 is SAAADI. The CDR3 spells CASSEGQGIYNEQYF. In DNA form, the CDR3 reads TGCGCCAGCAGTGAGGGACAGGGGATTTATAACGAGCAGTACTTC.

The chain links TRBV5-1 to TRBJ2-7; no definite D call. V was trimmed by 4 bases and J by 3 bases, leaving 23 bases between them. The CDR3 length is 17 residues. In germline, CDR1 is SGHRS, CDR2 YFSETQ. The DNA of the CDR3 is TGCGCCAGCAGCCCTTCGGAAGAGCCCGGATACTACTACGAGCAGTACTTC. Protein: CASSPSEEPGYYYEQYF.

As to this clone: Additional DNA sequences in this sample encode the identical CDR3. This sequence joins TRBV4-1 and TRBJ2-7, with D tentatively TRBD2 (6 bases). Germline-derived CDR1 and CDR2 are MGHRA and YSYEKL. The V end lost 3 bases, the J end lost 0 bases, and 6 bases lay between the germline ends. The CDR3 spans 13 residues. CDR3 residues: CASSQGLSYEQYF. The CDR3 DNA is TGCGCCAGCAGCCAGGGACTCTCCTACGAGCAGTACTTC.

The chain couples TRBV4-1 to TRBJ2-3; 8 nucleotides align to TRBD1. The germline V gene encodes CDR1 MGHRA and CDR2 YSYEKL. V was pared by 0 bases and J by 4 bases, with 0 bases of the junction left unmatched. This CDR3 spans 14 amino acids. CDR3 amino acids: CASSQDRGPDTQYF. Written as DNA, the CDR3 is TGCGCCAGCAGCCAAGACAGGGGGCCAGATACGCAGTATTTT.

V and J are TRBV7-6 and TRBJ1-3; perhaps TRBD1 as D (6 bases). Trimming took 8 bases from V and 0 from J, leaving 20 bases between them. This CDR3 region has 17 residues. Germline CDR1 and CDR2: SGHVS and FNYEAQ. CDR3 nucleotides: TGTGCCAGCGGGGAAACACAGACAGGCCACTCTGGAAACACCATATATTTT. It yields the protein CASGETQTGHSGNTIYF.

The rearrangement links TRBV12-3 or TRBV12-4 to TRBJ1-1; D is ambiguous. V was clipped by 6 bases and J by 1 base, with 9 bases between them. The length of the CDR3 is 13 residues. The CDR3 DNA is TGTGCCAGCAGAACGACGGGGAACACTGAAGCTTTCTTT. It specifies CASRTTGNTEAFF.

The chain couples TRBV19 to TRBJ2-7; D might be TRBD1 (5 bases). CDR3 length: 14 residues. The germline V and J ends were trimmed by 5 bases and 0 bases, with 11 bases remaining between them. CDR1 LNHDA and CDR2 SQIVND come from the germline V gene (reference sequence). The DNA for the CDR3 is TGTGCCAGTAGTTGGGGCGAACACTCCTACGAGCAGTACTTC. Amino acids: CASSWGEHSYEQYF. Drawing the rest from reference TRBV19 and TRBJ2-7, the complete variable domain is DGGITQSPKYLFRKEGQNVTLSCEQNLNHDAMYWYRQDPGQGLRLIYYSQIVNDFQKGDIAEGYSVSREKKESFPLTVTSAQKNPTAFYLCASSWGEHSYEQYFGPGTRLTVT.

This chain uses TRBV10-1 with TRBJ1-4; 9 bases agree with TRBD1. This CDR3 is 13 amino acids long. The germline CDR1 and CDR2 sequences are WNHNN and SYGVQD (reference sequence). Unmatched junction bases numbered 8, after V lost 3 bases and J lost 15 bases. The CDR3 reads CASSDRGQGQLFF. The CDR3 coding sequence is TGCGCCAGCAGTGACCGAGGACAGGGGCAATTGTTTTTT.

The rearrangement joins TRBV5-8 to TRBJ1-1; D ambiguous. CDR1 is SGHTS, CDR2 YDEGEE, per germline. V gave up 6 bases and J gave up 1 base, with 10 bases separating them. There are 13 residues in the CDR3. CDR3 coding DNA: TGTGCCAGCACCCCACGGTGGAACACTGAAGCTTTCTTT. Protein sequence: CASTPRWNTEAFF.

J is TRBJ2-7 and V is TRBV5-1, with D possibly matching TRBD2 (5 bases). Trimming cost V 8 bases and J 3 bases, with 21 bases left between them. Germline V CDR1 and CDR2: SGHRS, YFSETQ. This CDR3 has 15 residues. The CDR3 region has the DNA TGCGCCAGTCGCCCTGAGGGTTTGGCCGACTACGAGCAGTACTTC. The encoded protein is CASRPEGLADYEQYF.

The chain employs TRBV19 and TRBJ1-5, with D perhaps TRBD1 (5 bases). This CDR3 is built from 12 residues. V dropped 6 bases and J dropped 6 bases, with 9 bases sitting between them. CDR1 is LNHDA, CDR2 SQIVND, per germline (reference sequence). The CDR3 here is CASSPQGQPQHF. The CDR3 DNA reads TGTGCCAGTAGCCCTCAGGGTCAGCCCCAGCATTTT.

The chain's CDR3 is CASRVNRETEAFF. The CDR3 DNA is TGTGCCAGCAGGGTCAACAGAGAGACTGAAGCTTTCTTT. The genes are TRBV12-3 or TRBV12-4 and TRBJ1-1; no definite D call. Deletions cut 6 bases from V and 5 bases from J, with 13 bases between. This CDR3 spans 13 amino acids.

The rearrangement links TRBV6-5 to TRBJ2-7; D ambiguous. CDR1 and CDR2 from the germline V gene are MNHEY and SVGAGI. Deletions cut 10 bases from V and 2 bases from J, with 12 bases between. The CDR3 extends over 12 amino acids. The CDR3 sequence: CAITWAAYEQYF. In nucleotides, the CDR3 is TGTGCCATCACCTGGGCCGCCTACGAGCAGTACTTC.

The chain is built from TRBV2 and TRBJ1-2; TRBD1 might be the D (5 bases). V lost 4 bases and J 5 bases, leaving 17 bases between the germline ends. This CDR3 comprises 15 residues. CDR1 and CDR2 (germline): SNHLY, FYNNEI. The CDR3 protein is CASSVWRGSEYGYTF. CDR3 bases: TGTGCCAGCAGTGTTTGGAGGGGATCGGAGTATGGCTACACCTTC.

J is TRBJ2-7 and V is TRBV7-9; tentatively, D is TRBD1 (5 bases). The germline V gene has CDR1 SEHNR and CDR2 FQNEAQ (reference sequence). CDR3 length equals 15 residues. V gave up 1 base and J gave up 6 bases, with 16 bases separating them. CDR3 sequence reads: CASSLGQGRISEQYF. The CDR3 coding sequence is TGTGCCAGCAGCTTAGGCCAGGGTAGGATCTCCGAGCAGTACTTC.

The chain employs TRBV3-1 (or the pseudogene TRBV3-2) and TRBJ2-7; perhaps TRBD2 as D (5 bases). Trimming left V 6 bases short and J 8 bases short, with 14 bases between. CDR3 length: 12 residues. Germline lookup yields CDR1 LGHDT and CDR2 YNNKEL (reference sequence). The DNA of the CDR3 is TGTGCCAGCAGGCTTGGGAGAGGCCAGCAGTACTTC. Translation gives CASRLGRGQQYF.

CDR3: CASSFTGNSPLHF. The CDR3 nucleotides read TGTGCCAGCAGTTTCACAGGGAATTCACCCCTCCACTTT. The rearrangement uses TRBV12-3 or TRBV12-4 and TRBJ1-6; the D gene is possibly TRBD1 (6 bases). With 3 bases removed from V and 7 bases from J, the gap between germline ends came to 7 bases. The CDR3 sequence is 13 residues long.

This clone came up once. This chain uses TRBV2 with TRBJ1-5; 7 bases line up with TRBD1. The CDR3 is made up of 15 amino acids. V was clipped by 8 bases and J by 3 bases; unmatched bases: 10. In germline, CDR1 is SNHLY, CDR2 FYNNEI. The CDR3 region has the DNA TGTGCCAGCCAAATCCGGGACAGTCCCAATCAGCCCCAGCATTTT. This sequence encodes CASQIRDSPNQPQHF.

This chain uses TRBV5-5 with TRBJ1-5; 8 bases map to TRBD1. Germline V CDR1 and CDR2: SGHKS, YYEKEE (reference sequence). The V and J ends lost 0 bases and 6 bases, in that order; junction bases with no gene match: 2. This CDR3 has 14 residues. The CDR3 DNA reads as TGTGCCAGCAGCTTGGGGACAGGGACTCAGCCCCAGCATTTT. Protein: CASSLGTGTQPQHF.